This entry lists 25 T cell receptor beta chains sequenced from one sample in a study of T cell repertoires in cytomegalovirus infection. Antigens of these TCRs are unknown. TCRdb itself ran the reads through MiXCR, one entry per CDR3 protein. Here the sample spans about 74,000 distinct CDR3 sequences, about 27% being singletons. Sequenced material: CD8+ T cells from cultured PBMCs, taken from culture after CMV antigen stimulation. These receptors originate from a human donor in good health (CMV status not recorded). Some clones in this sample may be carry-over from other donors' samples.

This clonotype was seen a single time. A much larger clone differs by one base, so this may be a read error. This rearrangement joins TRBV12-3 or TRBV12-4 to TRBJ2-5; 14 positions agree with TRBD2. The CDR3 spans 16 residues. In nucleotides, the CDR3 is TGTGTCAGCCTCGGGACTAGCGGGAGTAAAGGAGAGACCCAGTACTTC. This sequence encodes CVSLGTSGSKGETQYF.

The chain employs TRBV6-2 or TRBV6-3 and TRBJ2-7, with 13 nucleotides matching TRBD2. After removal of 6 bases from V and 1 base from J, the junction contained 6 bases not matched to a gene. CDR3 length: 16 amino acids. Germline V gene sequence: CDR1 MNHEY, CDR2 SVGEGT. CDR3: CASSRTSGGLSYEQYF. CDR3 sequence (DNA): TGTGCCAGCAGCCGGACTAGCGGGGGCCTTTCCTACGAGCAGTACTTC.

This clonotype was detected only a few times. The rearrangement uses TRBV3-1 and TRBJ1-6; the D gene is possibly TRBD1 (5 bases). The CDR3 has 18 amino acids. CDR1 is LGHDT and CDR2 is YNNKEL in the germline V gene (reference sequence). Trimming pared 0 bases from V and 4 bases from J, leaving 16 bases between. In DNA, the CDR3 is TGTGCCAGCAGCCAAGACGGCCACGCAGGGCGGTATAATTCACCCCTCCACTTT. Translating it yields CASSQDGHAGRYNSPLHF.

The chain joins TRBV18 to TRBJ2-1; 12 bases are shared with TRBD2. V was clipped by 0 bases and J by 4 bases; unmatched bases: 1. Germline assignment: CDR1 KGHSH and CDR2 LQKENI. The CDR3 is 16 residues long. CDR3: CASSPPTSGGYNEQFF. The DNA for the CDR3 is TGTGCCAGCTCACCACCGACTAGCGGGGGTTACAATGAGCAGTTCTTC.

This clonotype has a count of ten or more. This rearrangement joins TRBV7-2 to TRBJ2-3, with D maybe TRBD2 (6 bases). The germline V gene has CDR1 SGHTA and CDR2 FQGNSA. Deletions cut 1 base from V and 6 bases from J, with 17 bases between. The CDR3 is 16 amino acids. The CDR3, as DNA: TGTGCCAGCAGCTTAGGGGCTAGCGTCCGGGCGGATACGCAGTATTTT. Encoded protein: CASSLGASVRADTQYF.

There are a few counts of this clonotype. The rearrangement joins TRBV7-9 to TRBJ2-3, with D tentatively TRBD2 (6 bases). The CDR3 contains 15 residues. Germline CDR1 and CDR2: SEHNR and FQNEAQ (reference sequence). V shed 6 bases and J shed 0 bases, with 13 bases lying between them. The DNA of the CDR3 is TGTGCCAGCAGTGGCGGCGGGACTAGCACAGATACGCAGTATTTT. It translates to CASSGGGTSTDTQYF.

The CDR3 is CASSIGLTQYF. CDR3 DNA sequence: TGTGCCAGCAGTATAGGCTTGACCCAGTACTTC. V and J are TRBV6-8 and TRBJ2-5; D gene unclear. V shed 5 bases and J shed 7 bases, with 8 bases lying between them. The length of the CDR3 is 11 residues. Germline V gene lookup returns CDR1 MNHGY and CDR2 SAAAGT.

This clonotype has just a few counts. The chain recombines TRBV20-1 with TRBJ2-1, with TRBD2 matching over 12 bases. This CDR3 has 17 residues. With V trimmed by 2 bases and J by 7 bases, 12 bases remained unmatched. CDR1 is DFQATT and CDR2 is SNEGSKA in the germline V gene (reference sequence). CDR3 region: CSARRLAGALVENEQFF. CDR3 DNA sequence: TGCAGTGCTAGAAGACTAGCGGGAGCCCTCGTAGAAAATGAGCAGTTCTTC.

This clonotype has just a few counts. The genes are TRBV7-9 and TRBJ1-1; tentative D call: TRBD1 (6 bases). Trimming cost V 5 bases and J 5 bases, with 12 bases left between them. CDR1 is SEHNR, CDR2 FQNEAQ, per germline (reference sequence). This CDR3 comprises 13 residues. CDR3 nucleotide sequence: TGTGCCAGCAGCCCCTTCCAGGGGACTGAAGCTTTCTTT. The encoded protein is CASSPFQGTEAFF.

This rearrangement joins TRBV7-9 to TRBJ1-1; TRBD1 might be the D (6 bases). The CDR3 contains 15 residues. Trimming left V 6 bases short and J 4 bases short, with 18 bases between. CDR1 is SEHNR, CDR2 FQNEAQ, per germline (reference sequence). CDR3 nucleotide sequence: TGTGCCAGCAGTTTCTACCAGGGGAAGGGCACTGAAGCTTTCTTT. It encodes CASSFYQGKGTEAFF.

The chain employs TRBV12-3 or TRBV12-4 and TRBJ1-1, with a weak D call TRBD1 (5 bases). This CDR3 spans 12 amino acids. Trimming took 5 bases from V and 6 from J, leaving 10 bases between them. The CDR3 spells CASSQWDAEAFF. CDR3 nucleotide sequence: TGTGCCAGCAGTCAATGGGACGCTGAAGCTTTCTTT.

This clonotype was picked up a small number of times. The chain combines TRBV28 with TRBJ2-7; D uncertain. V lost 5 bases and J lost 3, with 20 bases in between. This CDR3 has 16 residues. CDR1 is MDHEN, CDR2 SYDVKM, per germline. The CDR3 DNA follows: TGTGCCAGCAGTCCCCCAGTTCGGTACATTGGCTACGAGCAGTACTTC. This codes for CASSPPVRYIGYEQYF.

The V gene is TRBV9, the J gene TRBJ2-7; D is unclear. V was clipped by 7 bases and J by 5 bases, with 10 bases between them. The CDR3 is made up of 11 amino acids. Looked up from germline, CDR1 is SGDLS and CDR2 is YYNGEE. CDR3 coding DNA: TGTGCCAGCGGGCCTCGCAACGAGCAGTACTTC. As protein: CASGPRNEQYF.

This clonotype was picked up many times. The gene calls are TRBV28 and TRBJ2-7; 7 nucleotides match TRBD1. The CDR3 is 13 amino acids. V lost 2 bases to trimming and J lost 4 bases; unmatched junction nucleotides: 2. Per germline, CDR1 MDHEN and CDR2 SYDVKM. The CDR3 DNA is TGTGCCAGCAGTTTAGGGACAGCTTACGAGCAGTACTTC. Translating gives CASSLGTAYEQYF.

The chain carries TRBV5-3 and TRBJ1-1; a weak D match, TRBD1 (6 bases). TRBV5-3 is sorted into the ORF group, with uncertain function. This CDR3 contains 17 residues. V shed 6 bases and J shed 5 bases, with 26 bases lying between them. The CDR3 region has the DNA TGTGCCAGAACCCAGGGGCGAGACCATTGCCTTGGAACTGAAGCTTTCTTT. This translates into CARTQGRDHCLGTEAFF.

The rearrangement links TRBV7-9 to TRBJ2-3; tentatively, D is TRBD2 (5 bases). CDR3 length: 16 amino acids. With 1 base removed from V and 1 base from J, the gap between germline ends came to 12 bases. Germline CDR1 is SEHNR and CDR2 is FQNEAQ (reference sequence). The CDR3 here is CASSLERAVGTDTQYF. In DNA form, the CDR3 reads TGTGCCAGCAGCTTAGAGAGGGCGGTGGGCACAGATACGCAGTATTTT. The entire variable domain, with the rest obtained from reference TRBV7-9 and TRBJ2-3, is as follows: DTGVSQNPRHKITKRGQNVTFRCDPISEHNRLYWYRQTLGQGPEFLTYFQNEAQLEKSRLLSDRFSAERPKGSFSTLEIQRTEQGDSAMYLCASSLERAVGTDTQYFGPGTRLTVL.

This clonotype was seen repeatedly, ten times or more. The chain uses TRBV29-1 and TRBJ2-1; TRBD1 matches 10 bases. The CDR3 consists of 14 residues. The V gene's germline CDR1 is SQVTM and CDR2 ANQGSEA. The junction had 8 bases not matched to a gene; V was cut back by 5 bases and J by 7 bases. CDR3 in DNA: TGCAGCGTTTGGGGGACAGGGGTTGGTAATGAGCAGTTCTTC. It encodes CSVWGTGVGNEQFF.

This clonotype was seen only a few times. The V gene is TRBV19, the J gene TRBJ2-3, with 9 nucleotides matching TRBD2. Trimming cost V 4 bases and J 1 base; bases outside gene matches: 6. Germline V gives CDR1 LNHDA, CDR2 SQIVND (reference sequence). CDR3 length: 16 amino acids. The CDR3 region has the DNA TGTGCCAGTAGTAACCGACTAGCGGAGGGCACAGATACGCAGTATTTT. Translation: CASSNRLAEGTDTQYF.

The chain joins TRBV10-2 to TRBJ2-1, with D tentatively TRBD1 (6 bases). Trimming pared 4 bases from V and 7 bases from J, leaving 11 bases between. Germline loops: CDR1 WSHSY, CDR2 SAAADI. The CDR3 spans 13 residues. The CDR3 bases are TGCGCCAGCAGTGTCCCAGGGACAAATGAGCAGTTCTTC. This codes for CASSVPGTNEQFF.

About this clonotype: A much more abundant neighbour one base away suggests this may be a read error. The chain is built from TRBV7-6 and TRBJ2-7; the D is unclear. The CDR3 extends over 16 amino acids. Germline assignment: CDR1 SGHVS and CDR2 FNYEAQ. This chain's CDR3 is CASSLGVGGSTYKQYF. DNA of the CDR3: TGTGCCAGCAGCTTAGGAGTTGGCGGAAGCACCTACAAGCAGTACTTC.

The chain has TRBV19 and TRBJ1-2; 9 bases are shared with TRBD1. There are 14 residues in the CDR3. CDR1 is LNHDA and CDR2 is SQIVND in the germline V gene (reference sequence). V shed 6 bases and J 4 bases; nucleotides not matched to a gene: 6. CDR3 sequence: CASSQDRGLYGYTF. For the CDR3, the DNA is TGTGCCAGTAGCCAGGACAGGGGCCTCTATGGCTACACCTTC.

In this sample, this clonotype turned up many times. The chain combines TRBV27 with TRBJ1-2, with D possibly matching TRBD1 (5 bases). V lost 4 bases and J 3 bases, leaving 15 bases between the germline ends. This CDR3 spans 15 amino acids. Germline V gene sequence: CDR1 MNHEY, CDR2 SMNVEV (reference sequence). DNA for the CDR3: TGTGCCAGCAGTTCCGGGGGAAGCGACTACTATGGCTACACCTTC. It translates to CASSSGGSDYYGYTF.

The table lists this clonotype with many counts. The chain has TRBV6-6 and TRBJ1-5; D remains ambiguous. This CDR3 comprises 14 residues. The V end lost 7 bases, the J end lost 7 bases, and 17 bases lay between the germline ends. Germline loops: CDR1 MNHNY, CDR2 SVGAGI (reference sequence). The CDR3 sequence: CASTSSPGFQPQHF. In DNA form, the CDR3 reads TGTGCCAGCACCTCCTCGCCGGGATTCCAGCCCCAGCATTTT.

This clonotype has just one count. The V call is TRBV19, the J call TRBJ1-3; D is perhaps TRBD1 (6 bases). The CDR3 has 15 amino acids. CDR1 and CDR2 from the germline V gene are LNHDA and SQIVND (reference sequence). V shed 5 bases and J shed 4 bases, with 15 bases lying between them. The CDR3 DNA sequence: TGTGCCAGTAGTTCAATTACAGGGTCGGGAAACACCATATATTTT. Translated, it gives CASSSITGSGNTIYF.

V is TRBV19 and J is TRBJ1-5; weak D call: TRBD1 (5 bases). The CDR3 spans 12 residues. Germline values: CDR1 LNHDA, CDR2 SQIVND (reference sequence). Trimming shortened V by 6 bases and J by 5 bases, and 8 bases separated the two germline ends. Written as DNA, the CDR3 is TGTGCCAGTAGCCAGGGTCATCAGCCCCAGCATTTT. Translating gives CASSQGHQPQHF.